Shown below are 2 T cell receptor beta chains from a single sample sequenced in a study of blood T cell repertoires in COVID-19. Produced via immunoSEQ multiplex PCR; TCRdb's table is partial and in-frame only. This table has roughly 280,000 clones, about nine tenths appearing once. What was sequenced was peripheral blood. These receptor sequences come from a man aged 50-59 years with acute or convalescent COVID-19.

Here the CDR3 reads CASSLPGASQPQHF. The CDR3 coding sequence is TGTGCCAGCAGCTTACCAGGGGCCAGTCAGCCCCAGCATTTT. The chain uses TRBV7-9 and TRBJ1-5; D is perhaps TRBD1 (6 bases). Per germline, CDR1 SEHNR and CDR2 FQNEAQ (reference sequence). Trimming pared 2 bases from V and 6 bases from J, leaving 11 bases between. The CDR3 is 14 residues long.

About this clone: The same CDR3 also results from other DNA sequences found in this sample. The J gene is TRBJ1-3, the V gene TRBV12-3 or TRBV12-4; no definite D call. The CDR3 is 13 amino acids. Trimming took 4 bases from V and 4 from J, leaving 8 bases between them. CDR3 bases: TGTGCCAGCAGTTCCGGGTCCGGAAACACCATATATTTT. It codes for CASSSGSGNTIYF.